Shown below are 9 T cell receptor beta chains from a single sample sequenced in a study of metastatic and nonmetastatic thyroid tumors. TCRdb reprocessed the PCR reads via MiXCR. The repertoire holds approximately 20,000 clones, with around 12% as singletons. No patient had received any treatment before thyroid surgery. The sequencing sample was made of blood. All receptors come from a female donor with papillary thyroid cancer or a benign thyroid nodule (not recorded which). Some clones in this sample may be carry-over from other donors' samples.

This clone was detected many times. The V and J genes are TRBV7-9 and TRBJ1-6; D is ambiguous. Trimming took off 3 bases at V and 11 bases at J, with 5 bases between the two ends. CDR3 length equals 11 residues. Germline CDR1 reads SEHNR; CDR2 reads FQNEAQ (reference sequence). For the CDR3, the DNA is TGTGCCAGCAGCTTCGGTCCACCCCTCCACTTT. It specifies CASSFGPPLHF.

This clone was recorded at least ten times. At one of its ends the junction is not consistent with the germline gene, which may arise from a read error. V gene TRBV7-7 combines with J gene TRBJ1-4; unclear D gene. Germline values: CDR1 SSHAT, CDR2 FNYEAQ (reference sequence). This CDR3 spans 13 amino acids. This CDR3 reads CASSLATNEKLFF. The CDR3 nucleotides read TGTGCTAGCAGCCTGGCAACTAATGAAAAACTGTTTTTT.

By its share, this clone is medium-sized. The chain carries TRBV6-1 and TRBJ1-1, with D uncertain. The CDR3 covers 16 residues. Germline V lookup: CDR1 MNHNS, CDR2 SASEGT. Trimming shortened V by 6 bases and J by 4 bases, and 21 bases separated the two germline ends. This chain's CDR3 is CASRPSSDGPTTEAFF. The CDR3 region has the DNA TGTGCCAGCAGACCCAGCTCGGACGGACCGACCACTGAAGCTTTCTTT.

This clone was counted between two and nine times. The rearrangement links TRBV6-2 or TRBV6-3 to TRBJ2-3; 8 bases map to TRBD2. The CDR3 consists of 15 residues. The germline CDR1 and CDR2 sequences are MNHEY and SVGEGT. Trimming at V came to 4 bases and at J to 1 base, leaving 4 bases not matched to a gene. The CDR3 sequence: CASSSRREGTDTQYF. Here the CDR3 DNA reads TGTGCCAGCAGTTCGAGGCGGGAGGGCACAGATACGCAGTATTTT.

The table lists this clone with many counts. V and J are TRBV19 and TRBJ1-1, with D possibly TRBD1 on 6 matching bases. CDR1 is LNHDA and CDR2 is SQIVND in the germline V gene (reference sequence). The CDR3 runs to 15 residues. Trimming cost V 3 bases and J 11 bases, with 22 bases left between them. CDR3 DNA sequence: TGTGCCAGTAGTATCGGCGCAGGGGACCTGGTCATCGCTTTCTTT. Translated, it gives CASSIGAGDLVIAFF.

The table lists this clone with many counts. The rearrangement uses TRBV5-4 and TRBJ1-2, with D tentatively TRBD1 (6 bases). V dropped 4 bases and J dropped 7 bases, with 11 bases sitting between them. Looked up from germline, CDR1 is SGHNT and CDR2 is YYREEE (reference sequence). The CDR3 extends over 12 amino acids. The CDR3 protein is CASSAGTPGYTF. The CDR3 DNA sequence: TGTGCCAGCAGCGCCGGGACACCTGGCTACACCTTC.

This clone was observed at least ten times. This chain links TRBV7-6 with TRBJ2-5; no clear D gene. The CDR3 has 13 residues. V lost 3 bases, J lost 0 bases, and 5 bases lay in between. Germline CDR1 SGHVS, CDR2 FNYEAQ. CDR3: CASSFNNQETQYF. The CDR3 coding sequence is TGTGCCAGCAGCTTCAACAACCAAGAGACCCAGTACTTC. The full variable domain, completed using reference TRBV7-6 and TRBJ2-5, is GAGVSQSPRYKVTKRGQDVALRCDPISGHVSLYWYRQALGQGPEFLTYFNYEAQQDKSGLPNDRFSAERPEGSISTLTIQRTEQRDSAMYRCASSFNNQETQYFGPGTRLLVL.

This clone was recorded at least ten times. V gene TRBV15 combines with J gene TRBJ2-7, with TRBD1 matching over 8 bases. V shed 4 bases, J shed 3 bases, and the junction held 8 bases outside the gene matches. The CDR3 is 15 amino acids. The germline CDR1 and CDR2 sequences are LNHNV and YYDKDF (reference sequence). The CDR3 spells CATSIGQGVFYEQYF. Written as DNA, the CDR3 is TGTGCCACCAGCATCGGACAGGGAGTCTTCTACGAGCAGTACTTC.

The sample holds many counts of this clone. The chain is built from TRBV30 and TRBJ1-4; tentatively, D is TRBD1 (5 bases). CDR1 is GTSNPN, CDR2 SVGIG, per germline (reference sequence). CDR3 size: 11 residues. Trimming shortened V by 6 bases and J by 10 bases, and 12 bases separated the two germline ends. The CDR3 reads CACTWGGKLFF. The CDR3 DNA reads as TGTGCCTGTACCTGGGGGGGAAAACTGTTTTTT. Supplemented by reference TRBV30 and TRBJ1-4, the full variable domain reads SQTIHQWPATLVQPVGSPLSLECTVEGTSNPNLYWYRQAAGRGLQLLFYSVGIGQISSEVPQNLSASRPQDRQFILSSKKLLLSDSGFYLCACTWGGKLFFGSGTQLSVL.